Given below is one TCR beta chain in context. This sample was included in a study of technical replicates of blood from a handful of donors. The protocol was immunoSEQ multiplex PCR, while the TCRdb copy is restricted to in-frame clones and leaves out a portion. The table shows around 60,000 clones, with about 91% occurring only once. The germline V gene has CDR1 MNHEY and CDR2 SVGAGI. The CDR3 totals 12 residues. Trimming took off 6 bases at V and 8 bases at J, with 13 bases between the two ends. This chain connects TRBV6-5 to TRBJ1-2; D perhaps matches TRBD1 (6 bases). The material sequenced was PBMCs. This sequence was found in a human donor in good health. Some clones in this sample may be carry-over from other donors' samples. Here the CDR3 reads CASRPTQGGYTF. The DNA for the CDR3 is TGTGCCAGCAGGCCCACCCAGGGGGGCTACACCTTC.